This T cell receptor beta chain was identified during a study of siplizumab effects on memory and regulatory T cells. Assays covered approximately 100,000 TCR templates per sample. Profiled with immunoSEQ multiplex PCR; TCRdb holds only in-frame clones, not every one. The sample lists 85,000 to 130,000 clones; 92% were seen once. Points from the study as a whole: Roughly 75-95% of proliferating CD4+ or CD8+ clones lacked an assignable naive or memory phenotype. Memory cells seemed less diverse than naive T cells, which seemed major alloresponse contributors.

Concerning this clone: The antigen is unknown.

Specimen: Tregs sorted from blood. This TCR derives from a human donor in good health.

The CDR3 DNA follows: TGTGCCAGTAGTACCCCGGGGGCCAACGTCCTGACTTTC. It specifies CASSTPGANVLTF. The chain uses TRBV19 and TRBJ2-6; D gene uncertain. The CDR3 runs 13 residues. The germline CDR1 and CDR2 sequences are LNHDA and SQIVND (reference sequence). V lost 4 bases and J 4 bases, leaving 5 bases between the germline ends.